The entry that follows covers one T cell receptor (beta chain) sequence. Its antigen remains unidentified. The sample holds no much larger clone one base away, and base qualities are not on file. Separate from the roughly 650-subject first cohort, the validation cohort of some 130 subjects was the group to which the donors belonged. The data were taken from a study of cytomegalovirus exposure and HLA in healthy donors (TCRdb year 2017). Regarding the study in general: According to a later analysis, the roughly 120 validation repertoires were produced on the same platform as the approximately 620 repertoires of the first cohort. To predict cytomegalovirus infection status, the study brought together high-throughput TCR immunosequencing, statistical association of individual TCRs with disease status, and machine learning. The study aimed to test whether signatures of past pathogen exposure could be identified by cataloging public T cell receptors. In addition to the first cohort of about 650 subjects, a separate validation cohort of 100 to 150 different subjects was used.

For CDR1 and CDR2, the germline V gene lists SGHDT and YYEEEE. The CDR3 goes from the cysteine to the phenylalanine over 14 residues. Only the CDR3 DNA stays, 42 bases, in frame from base 1. V lost 0 bases and J lost 3 bases; the stretch between them is 7 bases long. Library preparation employed the immunoSEQ multiplex PCR assay. The original methods were these. A statistical classification framework was built for diagnosing cytomegalovirus status from the catalog of TCR beta chain sequences. TCRdb stores this immuneACCESS table with in-frame sequences only. Part of the clones is absent; in the studies checked, under half of the shortfall reflects unresolved V genes, and no reason is known for the rest. That table supplies the V and J calls and clone size; D and trimming were determined from the DNA. Within this sample are about 250,000 clones, with approximately 84% of them counted one time only. The biggest ten clones account for 12% of the sample.

What the work shows at the level of the full study, not this receptor alone: Most TCR sequences were seen in very few donors, while some public TCRs were found in many individuals. A later analysis found that TCRs clustered in the first cohort also tended to co-occur in the roughly 120 validation repertoires, with approximately 94% of cluster scores above 0. The authors suggested that the approach could potentially be extended to other disease states and immunological phenotypes. A few of the identified cytomegalovirus-associated TCR beta chains were confirmed in vitro to be specific for cytomegalovirus antigens. A total of about 150 TCR beta chains were listed by the study as associated with cytomegalovirus. Cytomegalovirus status was reported to be diagnosed by the classifier with high specificity and sensitivity in both the original and validation cohorts. The validation cohort had no HLA typing available for a later analysis, so co-occurrence within that cohort was assessed over all 120 or so repertoires.

Sequencing was carried out using PBMCs. The source is a man aged 18 to 29 in good health and CMV-seropositive. The chain links TRBV5-6 with TRBJ1-3, with no confident D gene call. The CDR3 protein: CASSLERLGNTIYF. Read as DNA, the sequence is TGTGCCAGCAGCTTGGAACGTCTTGGAAACACCATATATTTT. The full variable domain, completed from the reference TRBV5-6 and TRBJ1-3 proteins outside the CDR3, reads DAGVTQSPTHLIKTRGQQVTLRCSPKSGHDTVSWYQQALGQGPQFIFQYYEEEERQRGNFPDRFSGHQFPNYSSELNVNALLLGDSALYLCASSLERLGNTIYFGEGSWLTVV.